This entry is about one T cell receptor (beta chain). Which antigen it targets is not known. Base qualities were left out, and no much larger clone turns up one base away. The library was generated by 5' RACE. The sample was run on an Illumina HiSeq 2000. Template switching added a universal primer binding site, and the final cDNA carried a unique molecular identifier that allowed TCR cDNA molecules to be counted accurately. First-strand cDNA for TCR alpha and beta chains was synthesized from specific primers in the conserved constant-segment region. Each cDNA library was double barcoded, with a SMART-Mk sample barcode plus Illumina barcodes, to control for contamination. TruSeq adapter sequences, together with Illumina sample barcodes, were added in two successive PCR steps. TCR alpha and beta cDNA libraries were sequenced on the Illumina HiSeq platform with custom primers. The original pipeline was this. Raw reads were processed with MiGEC to extract unique molecular identifiers, and MiXCR was used to determine CDR3 positions. Recombination models were inferred per individual with the repgenHMM and IGoR tools using an EM algorithm. Shared clonotypes were analyzed with the tcR package in R, and sharing was normalized by the product of cloneset sizes. To study raw recombination free of thymic and clonal selection effects, out-of-frame nonproductive sequences were analyzed. In TCRdb, the public reads were trimmed at Q25 with fastp and aligned with MiXCR, with productive beta chains retained. Duplicate CDR3 protein sequences are folded into a single record with the most common DNA and genes. TCRdb's processing, not the study's, gives the V and J calls here. The sample records 1.5 million to 2 million distinct CDR3 sequences, 25% to 35% of which are singletons. More than 0.25% of the sample is in the top ten clones.

The data derive from a study of identical twins (TCRdb year 2016). About the study as a whole: TCR alpha and beta repertoires from monozygotic twins, unrelated adults of various ages and cord blood were deep-sequenced to test whether fetal clonotypes persist. Replicate twin experiments were performed at different times using different library preparation protocols to rule out contamination.

The cysteine opens and the phenylalanine closes a CDR3 of 17 amino acids. Only the CDR3 portion is preserved as DNA: 51 bases, with reading frame beginning at the first base. In the germline V gene, CDR1 corresponds to MGHRA and CDR2 to YSYEKL. V was cut back by 4 bases and J by 0 bases, leaving a gap of 18 bases between them. All donors were healthy Caucasians. Study-wide conclusions, independent of this receptor: Abundant cord blood beta clonotypes had fewer insertions, young adult naive repertoires showed a similar but weaker trend, and memory repertoires showed no such trend. Excess twin sharing in beta out-of-frame sequences was weaker because fewer shared sequences lowered the signal-to-noise ratio. In monozygotic twins, out-of-frame TCR alpha sharing was systematically underestimated by recombination models, although the models agreed with sharing between unrelated individuals. Invariant T cells such as MAIT and iNKT could partly confound zero-insertion analyses, although diverse VJ usage argued against such confounding for most clonotypes. Out-of-frame TCR alpha sequences shared between twins showed an excess of low generation-probability sequences compared with coincidental sharing between unrelated individuals. Because the same donors could not be followed over many years, the conclusions depended on cross-sectional statistical analysis.

In this chain, TRBV4-1 is recombined with TRBJ1-1; TRBD1 is perhaps the D gene, given 5 matching bases. The sequence derives from a newborn girl in good health. Sequencing was carried out using cord blood. The DNA sequence follows: TGCGCCAGCAGCCTACCCCCGGGGCGGACCTTGAACACTGAAGCTTTCTTT. The resulting protein is CASSLPPGRTLNTEAFF.